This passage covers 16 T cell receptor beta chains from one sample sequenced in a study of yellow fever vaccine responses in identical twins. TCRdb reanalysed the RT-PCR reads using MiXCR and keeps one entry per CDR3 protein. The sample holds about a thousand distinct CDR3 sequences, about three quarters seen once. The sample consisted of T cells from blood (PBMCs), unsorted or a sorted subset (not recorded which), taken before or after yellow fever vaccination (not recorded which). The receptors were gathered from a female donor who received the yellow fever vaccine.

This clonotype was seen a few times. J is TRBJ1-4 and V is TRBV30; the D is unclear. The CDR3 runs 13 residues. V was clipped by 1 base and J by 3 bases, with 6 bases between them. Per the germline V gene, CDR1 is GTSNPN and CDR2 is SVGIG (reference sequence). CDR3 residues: CAWSGMPNEKLFF. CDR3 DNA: TGTGCCTGGAGTGGTATGCCTAATGAAAAACTGTTTTTT.

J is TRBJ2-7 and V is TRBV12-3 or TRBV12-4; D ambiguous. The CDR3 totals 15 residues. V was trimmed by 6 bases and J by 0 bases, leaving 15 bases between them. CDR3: CASSPSFEASYEQYF. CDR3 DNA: TGTGCCAGCAGCCCCTCCTTTGAAGCCTCCTACGAGCAGTACTTC.

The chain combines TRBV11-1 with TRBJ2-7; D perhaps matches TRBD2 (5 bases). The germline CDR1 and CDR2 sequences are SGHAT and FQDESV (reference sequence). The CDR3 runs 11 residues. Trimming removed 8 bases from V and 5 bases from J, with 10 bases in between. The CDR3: CASAGIHEQYF. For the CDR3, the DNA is TGTGCCAGCGCGGGCATCCACGAGCAGTACTTC.

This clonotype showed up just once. CDR3 protein: CASSLIPDPSSYNEQFF. CDR3 coding DNA: TGCGCCAGCAGCTTGATTCCAGACCCGAGCTCCTACAATGAGCAGTTCTTC. The chain recombines TRBV5-1 with TRBJ2-1, with D unclear. V lost 1 base and J 0 bases, leaving 14 bases between the germline ends. The CDR3 has 17 amino acids. Germline assignment: CDR1 SGHRS and CDR2 YFSETQ.

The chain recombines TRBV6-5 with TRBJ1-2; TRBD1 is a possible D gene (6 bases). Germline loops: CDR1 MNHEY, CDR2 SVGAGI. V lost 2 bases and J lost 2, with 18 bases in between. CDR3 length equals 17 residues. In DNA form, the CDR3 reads TGTGCCAGCAGTTACGCGGAGCCCCGGGGGCCCAACTATGGCTACACCTTC. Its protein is CASSYAEPRGPNYGYTF.

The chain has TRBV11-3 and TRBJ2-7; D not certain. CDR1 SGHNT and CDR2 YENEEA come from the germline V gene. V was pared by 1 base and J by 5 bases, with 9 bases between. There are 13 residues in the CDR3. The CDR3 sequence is CASSLGLHHEQYV. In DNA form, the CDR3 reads TGTGCCAGCAGCTTAGGCCTCCACCACGAGCAGTACGTC.

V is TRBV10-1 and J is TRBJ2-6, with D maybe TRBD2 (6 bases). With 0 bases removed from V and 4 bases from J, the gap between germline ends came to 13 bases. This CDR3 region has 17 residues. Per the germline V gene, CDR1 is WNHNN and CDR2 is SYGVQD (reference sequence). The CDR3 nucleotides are TGCGCCAGCAGTGAGTCGATAGGGGACTCAGGGGCCAACGTCCTGACTTTC. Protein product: CASSESIGDSGANVLTF.

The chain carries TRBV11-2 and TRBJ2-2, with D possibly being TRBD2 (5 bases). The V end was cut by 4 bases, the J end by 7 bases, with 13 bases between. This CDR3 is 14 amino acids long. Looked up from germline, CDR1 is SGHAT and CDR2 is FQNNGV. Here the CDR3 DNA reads TGTGCCAGCAGCTCCGTAGAGGGATTCGGGGAGCTGTTTTTT. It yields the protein CASSSVEGFGELFF.

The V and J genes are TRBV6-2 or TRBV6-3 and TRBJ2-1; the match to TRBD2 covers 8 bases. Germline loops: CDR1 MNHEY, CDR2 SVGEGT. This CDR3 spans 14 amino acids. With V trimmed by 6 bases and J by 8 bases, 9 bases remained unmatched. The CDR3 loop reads CASSFLTSGDEQFF. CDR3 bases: TGTGCCAGCAGCTTTTTAACTAGCGGCGATGAGCAGTTCTTC.

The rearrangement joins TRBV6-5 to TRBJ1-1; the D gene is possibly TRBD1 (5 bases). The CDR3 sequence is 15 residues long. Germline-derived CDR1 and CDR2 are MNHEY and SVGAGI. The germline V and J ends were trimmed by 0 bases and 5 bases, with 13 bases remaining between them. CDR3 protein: CASSYSGGVRTEAFF. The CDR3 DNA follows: TGTGCCAGCAGTTACTCTGGGGGAGTGAGGACTGAAGCTTTCTTT.

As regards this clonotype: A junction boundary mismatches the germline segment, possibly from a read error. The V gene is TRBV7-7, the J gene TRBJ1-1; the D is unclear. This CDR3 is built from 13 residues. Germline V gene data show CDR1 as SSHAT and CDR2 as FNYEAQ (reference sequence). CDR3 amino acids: CASSPLGGTEAFF. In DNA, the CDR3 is TGTGCTAGCAGTCCTCTCGGAGGCACTGAAGCTTTCTTT. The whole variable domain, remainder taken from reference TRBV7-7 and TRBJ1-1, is GAGVSQSPRYKVTKRGQDVTLRCDPISSHATLYWYQQALGQGPEFLTYFNYEAQPDKSGLPSDRFSAERPEGSISTLTIQRTEQRDSAMYRCASSPLGGTEAFFGQGTRLTVV.

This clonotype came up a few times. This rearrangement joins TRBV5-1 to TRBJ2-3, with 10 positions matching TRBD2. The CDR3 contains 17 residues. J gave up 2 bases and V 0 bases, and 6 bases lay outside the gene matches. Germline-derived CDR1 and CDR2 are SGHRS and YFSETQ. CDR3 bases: TGCGCCAGCAGCTTGGGTTGGACTAGCGGCTACACAGATACGCAGTATTTT. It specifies CASSLGWTSGYTDTQYF.

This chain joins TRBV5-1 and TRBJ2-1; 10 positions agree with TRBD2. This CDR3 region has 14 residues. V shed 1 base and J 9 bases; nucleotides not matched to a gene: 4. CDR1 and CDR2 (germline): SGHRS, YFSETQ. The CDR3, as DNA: TGCGCCAGCAGCTTGCAGCGGGGGGGTCTTGAGCAGTTCTTC. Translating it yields CASSLQRGGLEQFF.

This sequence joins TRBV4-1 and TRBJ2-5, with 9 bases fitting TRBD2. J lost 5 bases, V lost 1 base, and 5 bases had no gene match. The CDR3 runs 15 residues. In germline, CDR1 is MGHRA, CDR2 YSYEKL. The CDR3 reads CASSQVAGGGETQYF. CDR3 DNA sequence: TGCGCCAGCAGCCAAGTTGCGGGAGGGGGGGAGACCCAGTACTTC.

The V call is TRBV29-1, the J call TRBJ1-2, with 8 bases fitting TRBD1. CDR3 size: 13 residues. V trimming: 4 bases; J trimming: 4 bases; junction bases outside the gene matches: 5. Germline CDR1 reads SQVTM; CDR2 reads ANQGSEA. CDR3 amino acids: CSVGQGNFYGYTF. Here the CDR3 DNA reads TGCAGCGTTGGACAGGGGAACTTCTATGGCTACACCTTC.

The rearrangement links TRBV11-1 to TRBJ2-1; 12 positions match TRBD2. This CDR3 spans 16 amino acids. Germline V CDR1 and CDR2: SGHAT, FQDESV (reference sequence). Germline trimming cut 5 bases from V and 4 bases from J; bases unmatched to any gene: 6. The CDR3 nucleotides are TGTGCCAGCAGCACCACCGGGACTAGCGGGTACAATGAGCAGTTCTTC. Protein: CASSTTGTSGYNEQFF. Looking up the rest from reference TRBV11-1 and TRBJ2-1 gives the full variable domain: EAEVAQSPRYKITEKSQAVAFWCDPISGHATLYWYRQILGQGPELLVQFQDESVVDDSQLPKDRFSAERLKGVDSTLKIQPAELGDSAMYLCASSTTGTSGYNEQFFGPGTRLTVL.